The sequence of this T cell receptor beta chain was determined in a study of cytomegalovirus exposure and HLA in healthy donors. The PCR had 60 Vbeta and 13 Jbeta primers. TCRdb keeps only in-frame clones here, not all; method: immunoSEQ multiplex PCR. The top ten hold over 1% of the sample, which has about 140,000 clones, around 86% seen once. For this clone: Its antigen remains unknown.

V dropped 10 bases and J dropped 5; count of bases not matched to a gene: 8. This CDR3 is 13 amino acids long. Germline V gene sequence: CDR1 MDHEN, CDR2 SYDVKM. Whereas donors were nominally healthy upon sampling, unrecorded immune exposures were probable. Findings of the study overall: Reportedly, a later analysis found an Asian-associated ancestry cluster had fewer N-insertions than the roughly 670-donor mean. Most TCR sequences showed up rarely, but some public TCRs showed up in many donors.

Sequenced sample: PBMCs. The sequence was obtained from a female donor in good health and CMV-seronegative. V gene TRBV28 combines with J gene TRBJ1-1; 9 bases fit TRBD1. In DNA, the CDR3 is TGTGCCATTCAGGGGGACAGGGCTACTGAAGCTTTCTTT. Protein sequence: CAIQGDRATEAFF. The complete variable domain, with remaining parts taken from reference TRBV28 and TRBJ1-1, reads DVKVTQSSRYLVKRTGEKVFLECVQDMDHENMFWYRQDPGLGLRLIYFSYDVKMKEKGDIPEGYSVSREKKERFSLILESASTNQTSMYLCAIQGDRATEAFFGQGTRLTVV.